The TCR beta chain described here comes from a study of T cells expressing NK-cell markers. About the research overall: All TCR beta repertoires analysed originated from sorted CD3+CD56+NKG2C+, CD3+CD56+NKG2C- and CD3+CD56-NKG2C+ T cells. There were seven HCMV-seropositive donors and one seronegative donor among the eight sequenced. Findings of the study overall: The leading position in the CD3+CD56-NKG2C+ fraction of a few donors also went to these clonotypes.

TCRdb reprocessed the 5' RACE reads and stores each CDR3 protein as one record, lacking DNA. The table for this sample gives about half a million distinct CDR3 sequences. Per the germline V gene, CDR1 is SGHRS and CDR2 is YFSETQ. This CDR3 has 16 amino acids. Note on this clonotype: Its antigen is as yet unknown.

The V gene is TRBV5-1, the J gene TRBJ1-6. The receptor comes from a woman aged 50 to 60 in good health. The sample taken for sequencing was blood T cells: a sorted CD56 or NKG2C T cell subset, CD4+ or CD8+ T cells, or bulk PBMC T cells (not recorded which). This CDR3 is CASSLVMLERNSPLHF.